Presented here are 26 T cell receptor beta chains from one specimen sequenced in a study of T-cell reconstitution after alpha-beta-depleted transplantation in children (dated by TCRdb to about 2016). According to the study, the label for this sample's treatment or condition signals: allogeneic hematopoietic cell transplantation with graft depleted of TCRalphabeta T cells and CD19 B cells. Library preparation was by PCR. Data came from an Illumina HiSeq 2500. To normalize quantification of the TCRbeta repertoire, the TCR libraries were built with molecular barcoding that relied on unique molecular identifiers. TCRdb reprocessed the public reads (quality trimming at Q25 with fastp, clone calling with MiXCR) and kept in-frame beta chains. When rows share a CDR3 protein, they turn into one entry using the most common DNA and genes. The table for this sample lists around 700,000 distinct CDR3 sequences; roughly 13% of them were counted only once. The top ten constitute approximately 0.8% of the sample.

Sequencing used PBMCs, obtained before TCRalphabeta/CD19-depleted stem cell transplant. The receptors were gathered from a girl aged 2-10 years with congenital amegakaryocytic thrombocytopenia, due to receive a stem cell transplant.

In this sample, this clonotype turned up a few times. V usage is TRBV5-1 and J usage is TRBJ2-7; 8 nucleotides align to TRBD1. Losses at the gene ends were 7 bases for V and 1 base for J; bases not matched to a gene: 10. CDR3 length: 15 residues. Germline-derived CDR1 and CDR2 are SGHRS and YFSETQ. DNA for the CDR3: TGCGCCAGCTTTTCGGGGACAGGCTCTTCCTACGAGCAGTACTTC. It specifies CASFSGTGSSYEQYF.

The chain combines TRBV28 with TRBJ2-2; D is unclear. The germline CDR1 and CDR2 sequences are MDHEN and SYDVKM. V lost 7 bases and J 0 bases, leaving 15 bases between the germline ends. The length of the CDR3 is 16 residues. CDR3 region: CASTRVGIANTGELFF. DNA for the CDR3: TGTGCCAGCACCCGAGTGGGGATAGCGAACACCGGGGAGCTGTTTTTT.

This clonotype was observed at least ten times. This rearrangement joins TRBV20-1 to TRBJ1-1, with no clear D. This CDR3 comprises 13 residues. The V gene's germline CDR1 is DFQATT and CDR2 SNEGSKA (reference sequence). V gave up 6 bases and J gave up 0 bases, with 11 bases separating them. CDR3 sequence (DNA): TGCAGTGCCTCTCCGGGGTTGAACACTGAAGCTTTCTTT. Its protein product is CSASPGLNTEAFF.

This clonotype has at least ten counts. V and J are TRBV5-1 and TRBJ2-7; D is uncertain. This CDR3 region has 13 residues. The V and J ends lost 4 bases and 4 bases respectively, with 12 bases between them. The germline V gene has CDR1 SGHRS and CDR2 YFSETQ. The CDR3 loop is CASSLPDLYEQYF. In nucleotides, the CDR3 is TGCGCCAGCAGCCTCCCGGACCTATACGAGCAGTACTTC.

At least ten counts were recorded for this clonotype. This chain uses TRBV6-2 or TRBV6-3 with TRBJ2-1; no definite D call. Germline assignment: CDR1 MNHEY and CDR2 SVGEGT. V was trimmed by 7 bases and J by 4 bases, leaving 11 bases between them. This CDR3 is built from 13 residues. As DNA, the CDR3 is TGTGCCAGCACCCCTTGGTCTTACAATGAGCAGTTCTTC. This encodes CASTPWSYNEQFF.

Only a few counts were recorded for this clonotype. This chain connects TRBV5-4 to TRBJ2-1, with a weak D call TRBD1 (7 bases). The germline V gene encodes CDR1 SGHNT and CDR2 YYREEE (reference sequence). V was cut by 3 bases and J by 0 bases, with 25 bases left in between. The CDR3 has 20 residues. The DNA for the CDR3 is TGTGCCAGCAGCTCCAGGGGGAATCTCGCGGGATCGAGCTCCTACAATGAGCAGTTCTTC. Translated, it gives CASSSRGNLAGSSSYNEQFF.

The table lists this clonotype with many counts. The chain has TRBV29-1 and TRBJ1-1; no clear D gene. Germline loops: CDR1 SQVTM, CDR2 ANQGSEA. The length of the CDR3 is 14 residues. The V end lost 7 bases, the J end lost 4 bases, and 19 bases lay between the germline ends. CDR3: CSGWAAGALTEAFF. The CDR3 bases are TGCAGCGGGTGGGCAGCGGGCGCGCTCACTGAAGCTTTCTTT.

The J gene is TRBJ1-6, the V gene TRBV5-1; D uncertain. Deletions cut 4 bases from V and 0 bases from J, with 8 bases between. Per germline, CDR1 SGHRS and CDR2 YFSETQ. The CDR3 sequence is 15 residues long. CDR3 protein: CASSGQSSYNSPLHF. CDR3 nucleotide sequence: TGCGCCAGCAGCGGTCAGAGCTCCTATAATTCACCCCTCCACTTT.

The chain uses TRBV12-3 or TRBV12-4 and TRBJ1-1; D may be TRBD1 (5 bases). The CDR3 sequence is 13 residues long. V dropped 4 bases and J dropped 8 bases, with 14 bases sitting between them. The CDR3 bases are TGTGCCAGCAGTTCCGGGACCCCGACGGAAGCTTTCTTT. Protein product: CASSSGTPTEAFF.

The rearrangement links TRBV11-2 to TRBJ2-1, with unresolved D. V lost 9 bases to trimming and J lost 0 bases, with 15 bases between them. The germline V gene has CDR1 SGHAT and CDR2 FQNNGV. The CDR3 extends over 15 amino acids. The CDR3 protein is CARSPNPSSYNEQFF. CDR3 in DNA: TGTGCCAGGAGCCCAAACCCAAGCTCCTACAATGAGCAGTTCTTC.

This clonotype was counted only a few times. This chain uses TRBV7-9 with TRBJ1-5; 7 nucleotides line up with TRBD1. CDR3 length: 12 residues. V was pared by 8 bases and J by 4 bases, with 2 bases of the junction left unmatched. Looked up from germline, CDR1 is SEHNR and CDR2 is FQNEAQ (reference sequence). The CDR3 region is CASGRGNQPQHF. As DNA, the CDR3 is TGTGCCAGCGGCAGGGGGAATCAGCCCCAGCATTTT.

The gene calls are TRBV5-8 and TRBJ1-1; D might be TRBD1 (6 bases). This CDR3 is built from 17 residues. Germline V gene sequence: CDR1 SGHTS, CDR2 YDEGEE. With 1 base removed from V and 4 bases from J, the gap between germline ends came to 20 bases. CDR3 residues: CASSLWGGSGGGTEAFF. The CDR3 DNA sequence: TGTGCCAGCAGCTTGTGGGGGGGATCTGGAGGGGGCACTGAAGCTTTCTTT.

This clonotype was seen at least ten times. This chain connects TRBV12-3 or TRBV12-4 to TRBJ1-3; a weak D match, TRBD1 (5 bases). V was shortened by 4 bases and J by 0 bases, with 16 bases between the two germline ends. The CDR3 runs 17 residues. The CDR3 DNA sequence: TGTGCCAGCAGTTCCACGACGGGGGGGATCTCTGGAAACACCATATATTTT. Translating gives CASSSTTGGISGNTIYF.

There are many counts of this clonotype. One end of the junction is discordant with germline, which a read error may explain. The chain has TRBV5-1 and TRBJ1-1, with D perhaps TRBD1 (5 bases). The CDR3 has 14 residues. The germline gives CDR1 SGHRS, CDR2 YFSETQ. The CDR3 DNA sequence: TGTGCCAGCAGTCCCCCTGGGGCGTACACTGAAGCTTTCTTT. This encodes CASSPPGAYTEAFF. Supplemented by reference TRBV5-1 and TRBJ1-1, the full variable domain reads KAGVTQTPRYLIKTRGQQVTLSCSPISGHRSVSWYQQTPGQGLQFLFEYFSETQRNKGNFPGRFSGRQFSNSRSEMNVSTLELGDSALYLCASSPPGAYTEAFFGQGTRLTVV.

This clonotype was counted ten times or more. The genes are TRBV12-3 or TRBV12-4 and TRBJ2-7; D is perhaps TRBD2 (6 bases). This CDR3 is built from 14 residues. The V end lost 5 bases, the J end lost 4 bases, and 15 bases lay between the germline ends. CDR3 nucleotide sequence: TGTGCCAGCAGTACCTGGACTACTCGATACGAGCAGTACTTC. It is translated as CASSTWTTRYEQYF.

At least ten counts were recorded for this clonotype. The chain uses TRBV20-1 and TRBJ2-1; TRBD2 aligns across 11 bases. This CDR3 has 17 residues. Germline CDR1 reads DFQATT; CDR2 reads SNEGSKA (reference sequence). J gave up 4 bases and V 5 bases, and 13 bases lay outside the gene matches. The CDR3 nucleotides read TGCAGTGCTCCCGACCCACTAGCGGGAGACCGTTACAATGAGCAGTTCTTC. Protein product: CSAPDPLAGDRYNEQFF.

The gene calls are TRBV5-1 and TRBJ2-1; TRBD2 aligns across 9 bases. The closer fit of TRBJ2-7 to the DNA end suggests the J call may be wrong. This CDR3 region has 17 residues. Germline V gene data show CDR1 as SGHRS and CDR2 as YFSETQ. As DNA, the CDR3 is TGCGCCAGCAGCTTGGCGCCCCGGGCGGGAGGGCTCGGTGAGCAGTACTTC. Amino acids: CASSLAPRAGGLGEQYF.

The CDR3 DNA reads TGTGCCACCAGCAGCTACCTCAGGGACACTGAAGCTTTCTTT. Protein sequence: CATSSYLRDTEAFF. The V call is TRBV15, the J call TRBJ1-1; D perhaps matches TRBD1 (5 bases). The CDR3 loop spans 14 amino acids. V was cut by 3 bases and J by 3 bases, with 11 bases left in between. Germline-derived CDR1 and CDR2 are LNHNV and YYDKDF (reference sequence).

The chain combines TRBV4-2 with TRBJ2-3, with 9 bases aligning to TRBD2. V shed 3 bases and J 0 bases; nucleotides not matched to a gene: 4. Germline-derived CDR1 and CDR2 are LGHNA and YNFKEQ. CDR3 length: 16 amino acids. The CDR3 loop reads CASSQLTSGSTDTQYF. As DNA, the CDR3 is TGTGCCAGCAGCCAGCTGACTAGCGGAAGCACAGATACGCAGTATTTT.

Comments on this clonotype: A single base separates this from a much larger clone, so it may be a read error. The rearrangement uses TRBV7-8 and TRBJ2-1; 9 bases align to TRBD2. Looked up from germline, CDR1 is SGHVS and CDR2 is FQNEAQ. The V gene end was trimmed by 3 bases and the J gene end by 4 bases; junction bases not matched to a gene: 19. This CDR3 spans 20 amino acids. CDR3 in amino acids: CASSFDFWREGLSEYNEQFF. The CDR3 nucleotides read TGTGCCAGCAGCTTTGATTTCTGGCGGGAGGGCCTATCGGAGTACAATGAGCAGTTCTTC.

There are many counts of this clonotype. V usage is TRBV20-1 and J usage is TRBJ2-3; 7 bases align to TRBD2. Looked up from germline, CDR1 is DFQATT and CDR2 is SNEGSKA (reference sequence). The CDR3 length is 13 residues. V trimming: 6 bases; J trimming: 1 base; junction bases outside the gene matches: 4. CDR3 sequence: CSADAGGTDTQYF. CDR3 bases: TGCAGTGCAGACGCGGGGGGCACAGATACGCAGTATTTT.

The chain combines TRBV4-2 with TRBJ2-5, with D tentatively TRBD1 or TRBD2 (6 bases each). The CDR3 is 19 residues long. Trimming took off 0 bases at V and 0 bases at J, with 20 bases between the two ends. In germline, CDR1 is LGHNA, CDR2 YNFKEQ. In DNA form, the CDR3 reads TGTGCCAGCAGCCAAGATCCACCGGGGGCGGGACAATACCAAGAGACCCAGTACTTC. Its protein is CASSQDPPGAGQYQETQYF.

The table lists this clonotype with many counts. This chain's CDR3 is CASSPTSGIYNEQFF. The CDR3 coding sequence is TGCGCCAGCAGCCCTACTAGCGGGATATACAATGAGCAGTTCTTC. The chain couples TRBV5-1 to TRBJ2-1, with 10 bases fitting TRBD2. Trimming removed 4 bases from V and 4 bases from J; junction bases left unmatched: 5. CDR1 SGHRS and CDR2 YFSETQ come from the germline V gene. The length of the CDR3 is 15 residues.

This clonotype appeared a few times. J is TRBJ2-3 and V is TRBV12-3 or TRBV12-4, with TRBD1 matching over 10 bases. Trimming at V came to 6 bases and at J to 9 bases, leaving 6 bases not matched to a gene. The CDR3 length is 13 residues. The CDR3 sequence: CASSPTGGGTQYF. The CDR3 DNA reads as TGTGCCAGCAGCCCGACAGGGGGCGGCACGCAGTATTTT.

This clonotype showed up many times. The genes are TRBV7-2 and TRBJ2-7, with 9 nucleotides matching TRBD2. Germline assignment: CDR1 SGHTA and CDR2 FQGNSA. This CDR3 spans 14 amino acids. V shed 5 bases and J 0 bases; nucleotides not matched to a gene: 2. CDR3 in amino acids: CASSRTSASYEQYF. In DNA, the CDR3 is TGTGCCAGCAGCCGGACTAGCGCCTCCTACGAGCAGTACTTC.

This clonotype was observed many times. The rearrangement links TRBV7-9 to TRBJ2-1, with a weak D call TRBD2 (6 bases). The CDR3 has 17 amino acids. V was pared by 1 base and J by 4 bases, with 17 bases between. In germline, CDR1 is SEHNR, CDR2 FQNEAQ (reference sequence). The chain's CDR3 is CASSLGTLAEVYNEQFF. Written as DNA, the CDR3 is TGTGCCAGCAGCTTAGGAACCTTAGCGGAAGTATACAATGAGCAGTTCTTC.